A single sample gave rise to the 20 T cell receptor beta chains below, sequenced in a study of shared clonotypes between healthy human individuals. Repertoires were generated with immunoSEQ multiplex PCR, while TCRdb's copy carries only in-frame clones and drops some. The sample carries about 1.9 million clones, approximately 92% recorded once. Naivety among CD8 cells was defined by CD45RO negativity and positive CCR7 selection, thereby excluding terminally differentiated effector memory CD45RA+ cells. Sequencing was carried out using naive CD8+ T cells from PBMCs. The receptors originated from a man between 18 and 35 years old in good health. Some clones in this sample may be carry-over from other donors' samples.

This rearrangement joins TRBV28 to TRBJ1-5; D gene unclear. Germline V CDR1 and CDR2: MDHEN, SYDVKM. V lost 7 bases to trimming and J lost 6 bases, with 16 bases between them. The CDR3 runs to 14 residues. CDR3 sequence reads: CASNTRESRQPQHF. The CDR3 bases are TGTGCCAGCAATACCCGGGAGAGCCGTCAGCCCCAGCATTTT.

The chain recombines TRBV9 with TRBJ1-4, with unresolved D. Trimming left V 0 bases short and J 1 base short, with 10 bases between. The CDR3 sequence is 16 residues long. CDR1 and CDR2 from the germline V gene are SGDLS and YYNGEE. Written as DNA, the CDR3 is TGTGCCAGCAGCGTAGGCCACCGGGAAACTAATGAAAAACTGTTTTTT. Translation gives CASSVGHRETNEKLFF.

The chain links TRBV27 to TRBJ1-1; TRBD1 aligns across 10 bases. The CDR3 sequence is 15 residues long. Germline CDR1 is MNHEY and CDR2 is SMNVEV (reference sequence). Trimming cost V 3 bases and J 5 bases; bases outside gene matches: 6. CDR3 protein: CASSFLTGGATEAFF. CDR3 coding DNA: TGTGCCAGCAGTTTCTTGACAGGGGGCGCGACTGAAGCTTTCTTT.

This clone was recorded only once. The chain has TRBV15 and TRBJ2-3, with TRBD1 identical over 9 bases. Germline V gene lookup returns CDR1 LNHNV and CDR2 YYDKDF (reference sequence). J gave up 4 bases and V 5 bases, and 10 bases lay outside the gene matches. This CDR3 spans 16 amino acids. CDR3 loop: CATSGPSGQGPDTQYF. The CDR3 DNA sequence: TGTGCCACCAGCGGCCCCTCGGGACAGGGACCAGATACGCAGTATTTT.

This clone was found a few times. The chain is built from TRBV9 and TRBJ2-2; the D gene could be TRBD1 or TRBD2 (7 bases each). The CDR3 extends over 17 amino acids. With 4 bases removed from V and 3 bases from J, the gap between germline ends came to 19 bases. Germline loops: CDR1 SGDLS, CDR2 YYNGEE. CDR3 bases: TGTGCCAGCAGCTCCCAGGGGGATAGCGGGTACACCGGGGAGCTGTTTTTT. Amino acid sequence: CASSSQGDSGYTGELFF.

The chain links TRBV5-5 to TRBJ1-5; 10 bases fit TRBD1. J was trimmed by 4 bases and V by 4 bases; bases with no gene match: 5. CDR3 length equals 15 residues. Germline V lookup: CDR1 SGHKS, CDR2 YYEKEE (reference sequence). DNA of the CDR3: TGTGCCAGCAGCCCGAGGGGACAGGGGAATCAGCCCCAGCATTTT. The encoded protein is CASSPRGQGNQPQHF.

The chain joins TRBV4-3 to TRBJ1-2, with 11 bases lining up with TRBD1. The CDR3 covers 13 residues. The germline CDR1 and CDR2 sequences are LGHNA and YSLEER. V lost 4 bases and J lost 7; bases outside the gene matches: 2. In nucleotides, the CDR3 is TGCGCCAGCAGCCCGGGACAGGGGGGTGGCTACACCTTC. Residues: CASSPGQGGGYTF.

The CDR3, as DNA: TGCGCCAGCAGCTCCGGGACAGGGCCCTCCTACGAGCAGTACTTC. This translates into CASSSGTGPSYEQYF. The chain uses TRBV4-3 and TRBJ2-7; 9 positions match TRBD1. The CDR3 consists of 15 residues. Germline loops: CDR1 LGHNA, CDR2 YSLEER. J gave up 0 bases and V 5 bases, and 5 bases lay outside the gene matches.

V and J are TRBV5-6 and TRBJ2-1; 9 nucleotides match TRBD2. The V gene's germline CDR1 is SGHDT and CDR2 YYEEEE. The CDR3 runs 14 residues. J gave up 3 bases and V 8 bases, and 6 bases lay outside the gene matches. CDR3 in amino acids: CASVAGALYNEQFF. The CDR3 nucleotides read TGTGCCAGTGTAGCGGGAGCCCTCTACAATGAGCAGTTCTTC.

This chain links TRBV28 with TRBJ2-5; 8 nucleotides agree with TRBD1. The trim removed 4 bases at V and 3 bases at J, leaving 1 base unmatched. This CDR3 is built from 13 residues. Germline V gene sequence: CDR1 MDHEN, CDR2 SYDVKM. The CDR3: CASSWDRKETQYF. The CDR3 DNA reads TGTGCCAGCAGTTGGGACAGGAAAGAGACCCAGTACTTC.

The chain has TRBV27 and TRBJ2-1, with 13 bases matching TRBD2. Trimming cost V 5 bases and J 4 bases; bases outside gene matches: 11. CDR1 MNHEY and CDR2 SMNVEV come from the germline V gene (reference sequence). This CDR3 spans 18 amino acids. For the CDR3, the DNA is TGTGCCAGCAGTCCCAGGACTAGCGGGAGTGTACCGTACAATGAGCAGTTCTTC. Its translation is CASSPRTSGSVPYNEQFF.

Concerning this clone: The sample contains more than one DNA sequence encoding this CDR3. This chain connects TRBV5-4 to TRBJ2-7; 11 nucleotides agree with TRBD2. Looked up from germline, CDR1 is SGHNT and CDR2 is YYREEE (reference sequence). V shed 3 bases, J shed 0 bases, and the junction held 2 bases outside the gene matches. The CDR3 runs to 15 residues. The DNA of the CDR3 is TGTGCCAGCAGCTACGGGACTAGCGGCTCCTACGAGCAGTACTTC. Amino acids: CASSYGTSGSYEQYF.

The chain combines TRBV5-4 with TRBJ2-5; TRBD1 aligns across 7 bases. Germline loops: CDR1 SGHNT, CDR2 YYREEE (reference sequence). This CDR3 has 13 amino acids. V lost 3 bases and J lost 2; bases outside the gene matches: 1. CDR3 sequence: CASSWDRQETQYF. DNA for the CDR3: TGTGCCAGCAGCTGGGACAGACAAGAGACCCAGTACTTC.

This chain links TRBV27 with TRBJ2-7, with 7 bases matching TRBD1. Germline-derived CDR1 and CDR2 are MNHEY and SMNVEV (reference sequence). The CDR3 is 16 amino acids. V lost 5 bases and J lost 0; bases outside the gene matches: 10. This CDR3 is CASSVETGLHSYEQYF. CDR3 sequence (DNA): TGTGCCAGCAGTGTGGAGACAGGGCTGCACTCCTACGAGCAGTACTTC.

This chain uses TRBV27 with TRBJ1-1; D is undetermined. In germline, CDR1 is MNHEY, CDR2 SMNVEV (reference sequence). The CDR3 sequence is 13 residues long. Trimming shortened V by 6 bases and J by 4 bases, and 12 bases separated the two germline ends. The CDR3 DNA reads as TGTGCCAGCAGGGGGAATTGGGGCACTGAAGCTTTCTTT. As protein: CASRGNWGTEAFF.

The rearrangement uses TRBV30 and TRBJ2-1, with 8 bases matching TRBD1. Germline CDR1 GTSNPN, CDR2 SVGIG (reference sequence). This CDR3 is 18 amino acids long. V trimming: 0 bases; J trimming: 7 bases; junction bases outside the gene matches: 17. The CDR3 here is CAWSVFAMRTGLWNEQFF. CDR3 bases: TGTGCCTGGAGTGTATTCGCTATGAGGACAGGGTTGTGGAATGAGCAGTTCTTC.

This clone was picked up one time. The chain uses TRBV4-1 and TRBJ2-1; 8 bases map to TRBD2. CDR3 length: 22 residues. Germline loops: CDR1 MGHRA, CDR2 YSYEKL. V was clipped by 1 base and J by 0 bases; unmatched bases: 20. DNA for the CDR3: TGCGCCAGCAGCCAAGGAACGCTAGGGATAGCGGGGTTGGGTCCCTCCTACAATGAGCAGTTCTTC. Protein sequence: CASSQGTLGIAGLGPSYNEQFF.

The V gene is TRBV15, the J gene TRBJ2-1, with D possibly matching TRBD2 (5 bases). The CDR3 consists of 16 residues. V lost 1 base and J lost 5, with 15 bases in between. Germline V gene lookup returns CDR1 LNHNV and CDR2 YYDKDF (reference sequence). The CDR3 spells CATSRALEGVDNEQFF. CDR3 bases: TGTGCCACCAGCAGAGCCCTTGAGGGAGTCGACAATGAGCAGTTCTTC.

The CDR3 DNA reads as TGCGCCAGCAGCGAGGGGACAGGGACAGGTCAGCCCCAGCATTTT. Its translation is CASSEGTGTGQPQHF. The rearrangement uses TRBV5-1 and TRBJ1-5, with TRBD1 identical over 9 bases. The germline V gene encodes CDR1 SGHRS and CDR2 YFSETQ. CDR3 size: 15 residues. J lost 6 bases, V lost 4 bases, and 8 bases had no gene match.

The chain uses TRBV6-6 and TRBJ1-1; 10 nucleotides line up with TRBD1. The V gene end was trimmed by 6 bases and the J gene end by 2 bases; junction bases not matched to a gene: 3. CDR3 size: 14 residues. The germline V gene has CDR1 MNHNY and CDR2 SVGAGI (reference sequence). The CDR3 coding sequence is TGTGCCAGCAGACTGACAGGGGGCAACACTGAAGCTTTCTTT. It translates to CASRLTGGNTEAFF.